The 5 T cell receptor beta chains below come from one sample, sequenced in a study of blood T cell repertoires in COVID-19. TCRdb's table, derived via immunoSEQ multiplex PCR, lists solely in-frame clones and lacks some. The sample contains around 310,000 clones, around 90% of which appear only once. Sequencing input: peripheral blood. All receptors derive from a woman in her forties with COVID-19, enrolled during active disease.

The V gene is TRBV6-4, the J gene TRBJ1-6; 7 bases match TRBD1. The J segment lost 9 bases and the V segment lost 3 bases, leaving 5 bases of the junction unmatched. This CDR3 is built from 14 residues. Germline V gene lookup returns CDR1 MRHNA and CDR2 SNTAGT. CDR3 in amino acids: CASSEETGTSPLHF. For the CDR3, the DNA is TGTGCCAGCAGTGAGGAGACAGGGACTTCACCCCTCCACTTT.

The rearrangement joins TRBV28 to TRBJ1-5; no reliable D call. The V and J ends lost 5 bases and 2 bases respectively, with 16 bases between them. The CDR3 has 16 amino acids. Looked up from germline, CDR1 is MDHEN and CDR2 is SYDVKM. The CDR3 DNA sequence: TGTGCCAGCAGTCTCTCCCGGGGTCCTGGCAATCAGCCCCAGCATTTT. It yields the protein CASSLSRGPGNQPQHF.

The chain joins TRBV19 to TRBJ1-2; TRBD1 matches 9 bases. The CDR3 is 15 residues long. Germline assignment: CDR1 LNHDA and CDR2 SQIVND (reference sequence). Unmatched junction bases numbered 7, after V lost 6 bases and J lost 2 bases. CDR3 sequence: CASSLQGARNYGYTF. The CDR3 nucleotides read TGTGCCAGTAGCCTACAGGGGGCGCGGAACTATGGCTACACCTTC. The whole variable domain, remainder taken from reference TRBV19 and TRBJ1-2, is DGGITQSPKYLFRKEGQNVTLSCEQNLNHDAMYWYRQDPGQGLRLIYYSQIVNDFQKGDIAEGYSVSREKKESFPLTVTSAQKNPTAFYLCASSLQGARNYGYTFGSGTRLTVV.

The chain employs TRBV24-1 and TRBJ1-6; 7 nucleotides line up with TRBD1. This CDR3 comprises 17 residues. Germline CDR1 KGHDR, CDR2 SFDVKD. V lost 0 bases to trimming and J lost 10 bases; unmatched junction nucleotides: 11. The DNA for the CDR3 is TGTGCCACCAGTGATTTGCCCAGACAGGGACGAGGATCACCCCTCCACTTT. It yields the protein CATSDLPRQGRGSPLHF.

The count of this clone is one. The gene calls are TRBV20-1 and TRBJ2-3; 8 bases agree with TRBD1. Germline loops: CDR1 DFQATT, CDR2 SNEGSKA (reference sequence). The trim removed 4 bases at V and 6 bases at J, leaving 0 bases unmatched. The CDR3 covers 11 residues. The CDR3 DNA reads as TGCAGTGCTAACAGGGGGGATACGCAGTATTTT. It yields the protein CSANRGDTQYF.